Listed here is a single TCR beta chain. The antigen is unknown. This entry is derived from a study of shared clonotypes between healthy human individuals. Study-wide points: Larger estimated richness was generally recorded for naive subsets relative to memory subsets.

Germline CDR1 is SGHTA and CDR2 is FQGNSA. The CDR3 is 15 residues long. Unmatched junction bases numbered 9, after V lost 3 bases and J lost 9 bases. Under the authors' procedure: Filtering differed since immunoSEQ provided only junctions, with no quality scores. Profiled with immunoSEQ multiplex PCR; TCRdb holds only in-frame clones, not every one. V and J calls plus clone size are reproduced from that table; the DNA served to infer D and trimming. The sample has about 2.4 million clones, roughly 93% seen once. The V and J genes are TRBV7-2 and TRBJ2-7, with 12 nucleotides matching TRBD2. The specimen was naive CD4+ T cells from PBMCs. Subset denoted: CD45RA+ positively selected. The receptor comes from a young man in good health. Some clones in this sample may be carry-over from other donors' samples. CDR3 DNA: TGTGCCAGCAGCTTGGACCCGACTAGCGGGAGAGGGCAGTACTTC. Translation gives CASSLDPTSGRGQYF. The entire variable domain, with the rest obtained from reference TRBV7-2 and TRBJ2-7, is as follows: GAGVSQSPSNKVTEKGKDVELRCDPISGHTALYWYRQSLGQGLEFLIYFQGNSAPDKSGLPSDRFSAERTGGSVSTLTIQRTQQEDSAVYLCASSLDPTSGRGQYFGPGTRLTVT.